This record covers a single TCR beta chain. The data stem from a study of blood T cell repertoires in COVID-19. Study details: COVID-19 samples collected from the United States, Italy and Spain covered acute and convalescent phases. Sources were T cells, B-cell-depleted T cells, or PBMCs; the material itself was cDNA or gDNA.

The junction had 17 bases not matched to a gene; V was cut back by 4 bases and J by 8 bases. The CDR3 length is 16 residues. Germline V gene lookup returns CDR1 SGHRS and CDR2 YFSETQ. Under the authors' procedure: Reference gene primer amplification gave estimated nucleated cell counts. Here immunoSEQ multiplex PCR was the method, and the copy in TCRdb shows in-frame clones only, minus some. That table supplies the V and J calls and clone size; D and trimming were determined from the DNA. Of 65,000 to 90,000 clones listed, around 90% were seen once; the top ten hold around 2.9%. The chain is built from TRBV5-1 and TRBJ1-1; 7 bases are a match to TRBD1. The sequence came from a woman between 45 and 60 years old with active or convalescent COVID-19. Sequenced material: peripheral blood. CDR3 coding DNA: TGCGCCAGCAGCCAAGGGGGCTCTCCGACAGCGGTCGAAGCTTTCTTT. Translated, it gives CASSQGGSPTAVEAFF.